The source of this TCR beta chain is a study of cytomegalovirus exposure and HLA in healthy donors. Produced via immunoSEQ multiplex PCR; TCRdb's table is partial and in-frame only. The table has 300,000 to 400,000 clones, around 90% seen once; the top ten hold around 1%. The sequence derives from a man aged 30 to 39 in good health and CMV-seronegative. What was sequenced was PBMCs.

This CDR3 is CASSYGQGSQEKLFF. The CDR3 nucleotides are TGTGCCAGCAGTTACGGACAGGGGAGTCAGGAAAAACTGTTTTTT. The chain couples TRBV6-6 to TRBJ1-4; TRBD1 matches 9 bases. V shed 2 bases, J shed 8 bases, and the junction held 6 bases outside the gene matches. The CDR3 has 15 amino acids. Per germline, CDR1 MNHNY and CDR2 SVGAGI (reference sequence).